This TCR beta chain was obtained from a study of cytomegalovirus exposure and HLA in healthy donors. Germline CDR1 is SGHTA and CDR2 is FQGNSA. The V gene lost 5 bases and the J gene lost 0 bases, with 14 bases spanning the gap. The CDR3 totals 15 residues. In the PCR, 60 Vbeta and 13 Jbeta primers were used. The assay was immunoSEQ multiplex PCR, and TCRdb's table has in-frame clones only and misses some. Of about 180,000 clones in the sample, roughly 80% were seen once. The sample was PBMCs. This TCR came from a girl between 5 and 17 years old in good health and CMV-seropositive. J is TRBJ2-7 and V is TRBV7-2, with D possibly being TRBD1 (6 bases). CDR3 sequence: CASSPGQPSSYEQYF. The DNA for the CDR3 is TGTGCCAGCAGCCCTGGACAGCCGAGCTCCTACGAGCAGTACTTC.